Described below is a single TCR beta chain sequence and its context. The specificity of this receptor is unknown. No much larger clone exists at a distance of one base, and base qualities are not known. Profiling of TCR beta VDJ combinations and CDR3 sequences used genomic DNA as the template. An Illumina HiSeq 2000 was the platform used for TCR repertoire sequencing. As for how the authors treated the data: TRBV/TRBJ rearrangement plots, CDR3 size and DJ length profiles, and Simpson's diversity index were used to evaluate the repertoires. The most abundant DNA sequence in the deep sequencing data was defined as the immunodominant clone. CDR3 amino acid sequences were screened for sharing across subjects and were compared with published repertoires and the VDJdb database. Using fastp trimming at Q25 and MiXCR clonotype assembly, TCRdb reanalyzed the public sequencing data and kept in-frame beta chains. Entries that share a CDR3 protein sequence are merged under the most common genes and DNA. These V and J calls originate from TCRdb's pipeline instead of the authors' own analysis. A total of 150,000 to 200,000 distinct CDR3 sequences appear in this sample, under 70% of them only once. Clones ranked in the top ten supply roughly 46% of the sample.

The study deep-sequenced TCR repertoires of sorted CD4+ and CD8+ blood T cells from severe aplastic anemia patients and healthy subjects. Ficoll-Paque density gradient centrifugation was used to isolate peripheral blood mononuclear cells. Before DNA was extracted, CD4+ and CD8+ T cells were sorted using either FACS or magnetic beads. This specimen belongs to a study of CD8+CD57+ T cells in acquired aplastic anemia (dated by TCRdb to the late 2010s). For the study in its entirety: DNA extracted from sorted CD4+ and CD8+ cells had a mean of approximately 3 ug, with a range of roughly 0.19 to 27.4 ug. Study-wide findings and limitations: Some 30 CD8+ CDR3 sequences were shared between patients and controls but appeared highly expressed in patients and within their immunodominant clones. No significant difference in CD8+ Simpson's diversity was found between patients and healthy controls (P=0.060).

From cysteine to phenylalanine, the CDR3 is 16 amino acids long. CDR3 DNA is the only sequence kept; it has 48 bases, read in frame from the first base. The germline V gene (reference sequence) supplies CDR1 LGHDT and CDR2 YNNKEL. The germline ends are 21 bases apart after V is trimmed by 4 bases and J by 6 bases. Sequencing was done on a sample of sorted CD4+, CD8+, or CD8+CD57+ T cells (not recorded which) from PBMCs. The source is a human donor with severe aplastic anemia or a healthy control (not recorded which). The rearrangement combines TRBV3-1 with TRBJ2-5; possibly the D gene is TRBD2, per 7 matching bases. Here is the DNA: TGTGCCAGCAGCCTAGGACTACAAGGGGGGGAAAAGACCCAGTACTTC. Translated, it reads CASSLGLQGGEKTQYF.